The rows below give T cell receptor beta chains drawn from one sample of a study of OX40 agonist ivuxolimab in advanced cancers. Sequencing used immunoSEQ multiplex PCR; TCRdb keeps in-frame clones, though not all of them. This table has tens of thousands of clones, approximately 85% appearing once. Specimen: CD4+ or CD8+ T cells sorted from blood, collected in a trial of the OX40 agonist ivuxolimab. Source of these receptors: an adult with an advanced solid tumor such as melanoma, head and neck, liver or kidney cancer. CDR3s include the opening cysteine and the closing phenylalanine or tryptophan. A D gene is named only where the DNA matches it firmly. Some rows mark clone size as missing; the rest say once, few, many or name a class of expanded clone.

TRBJ1-3 | TRBV19 | . | . | TGTGCCAGTAGCAGTATGCGGGTAAATGGAAACACCATATATTTT | CASSSMRVNGNTIYF
TRBJ2-7 | TRBV7-2 | . | . | TGTGCCAGCAGCCCTCGTTCGGGTAGGGATCACTACGAGCAGTACTTC | CASSPRSGRDHYEQYF
TRBJ1-2 | TRBV11-2 | . | once | TGTGCCAGCAGCCGAGGCAGAAACTATGGCTACACCTTC | CASSRGRNYGYTF
TRBJ1-1 | TRBV5-8 | TRBD1 | . | TGTGCCAGCAGCTGGGGACAGGACACTGAAGCTTTCTTT | CASSWGQDTEAFF
TRBJ2-3 | TRBV7-6 | TRBD1 | . | TGTGCCAGCAGCTTAGTTGTCAGGGGGCGAGATACGCAGTATTTT | CASSLVVRGRDTQYF
TRBJ2-5 | TRBV4-3 | TRBD2 | . | TGCGCCAGCAGCCGGAATAGCGGGATCCAAGAGACCCAGTACTTC | CASSRNSGIQETQYF
TRBJ2-1 | TRBV12-5 | TRBD2 | . | TGTGCTAGTGGTTCTAGCGGGGGCCTGAGCTCCTACAATGAGCAGTTCTTC | CASGSSGGLSSYNEQFF
TRBJ2-5 | TRBV9 | TRBD2 | . | TGTGCCAGCAGCGTAGAAACGAGCGGGGGGATCTCGGGAGAGACCCAGTACTTC | CASSVETSGGISGETQYF
TRBJ1-5 | TRBV7-9 | . | . | TGTGCCAGCAGCGAAAGCAATCAGCCCCAGCATTTT | CASSESNQPQHF
TRBJ2-7 | TRBV28 | . | . | TGTGCCAGCAGTTCATCAAATCCCCCCTACGAGCAGTACTTC | CASSSSNPPYEQYF
TRBJ1-5 | TRBV7-2 | . | . | TGTGCCAGCAGCTCCGACAGGCCAAGCAATCAGCCCCAGCATTTT | CASSSDRPSNQPQHF
TRBJ1-1 | TRBV29-1 | TRBD1 | . | TGCAGCGTCCCGGGACAGGGAAACACTGAAGCTTTCTTT | CSVPGQGNTEAFF
TRBJ1-1 | TRBV18 | . | . | TGTGCCAGCTCACCAAGACAGGAGCTCATGAACACTGAAGCTTTCTTT | CASSPRQELMNTEAFF
TRBJ1-1 | TRBV6-8 | . | . | TGTGCCAGCAGCCTCGGAGGGCAGGCCACTGAAGCTTTCTTT | CASSLGGQATEAFF
TRBJ2-3 | TRBV6-1 | . | . | TGTGCCAGCAGTGAGGCCGCAGATACGCAGTATTTT | CASSEAADTQYF
TRBJ1-1 | TRBV6-6 | . | . | TGTGCCAGCAGTTCACAGGGAGAGACTGAAGCTTTCTTT | CASSSQGETEAFF
TRBJ2-2 | TRBV28 | . | . | TGTGCCATTCAGAGGGGAGCCACCGGGGAGCTGTTTTTT | CAIQRGATGELFF
TRBJ1-6 | TRBV4-1 | . | . | TGCGCCAGCAGCCAAGATTCTGGGAGGTGGTCACCCCTCCACTTT | CASSQDSGRWSPLHF
TRBJ1-6 | TRBV30 | . | . | TGTGCCTGGAGTCCTGGCAGGGTGATCGGATCACCCCTCCACTTT | CAWSPGRVIGSPLHF
TRBJ2-1 | TRBV7-9 | . | . | TGTGCCAGCAGCTCCGGGACTTCCTACAATGAGCAGTTCTTC | CASSSGTSYNEQFF
TRBJ1-4 | TRBV28 | TRBD1 | once | TGTGCCAGCACCCGGGACAGGGGGCTAGAAAAACTGTTTTTT | CASTRDRGLEKLFF
TRBJ2-3 | TRBV7-2 | . | . | TGTGCCAGCAGCTTGGACCGGGGGACCACAGATACGCAGTATTTT | CASSLDRGTTDTQYF
TRBJ2-7 | TRBV6-1 | TRBD1 | once | TGTGCCAGCAAGATCGGACAGGGGAGCTCCTACGAGCAGTACTTC | CASKIGQGSSYEQYF
TRBJ2-7 | TRBV28 | TRBD1 | . | TGTGCCAGCAGTGGGACAGGGGGCTACGAGCAGTACTTC | CASSGTGGYEQYF
TRBJ2-5 | TRBV7-7 | . | . | TGTGCCAGCAGTTCCTTAGGGGGGTCGTACCAAGAGACCCAGTACTTC | CASSSLGGSYQETQYF
TRBJ2-4 | TRBV11-2 | . | . | TGTGCCAGCAGCTTAGTAGGGGTAGACCCTAAAAACATTCAGTACTTC | CASSLVGVDPKNIQYF